The rows below give T cell receptor beta chains drawn from one sample of a study of cytomegalovirus exposure and HLA in healthy donors. Sequencing was performed with immunoSEQ multiplex PCR; in TCRdb, only in-frame clones are kept and a portion is missing. Among roughly 80,000 clones, over 70% were seen once, and the ten largest hold more than 7%. Sequenced material: PBMCs. These receptors came from a woman aged 35 to 49 in good health and CMV-seronegative. Both conserved end residues are trimmed from each CDR3. The D gene is left open where the match is weak. Only some rows state a clone size, as once, few, many or a class for expanded clones.

abundance: NA
v_gene: TRBV6-6
d_gene: TRBD1
CDR3aa: ASSYGQGLTEAF

abundance: few
v_gene: TRBV6-1
d_gene: TRBD1
CDR3aa: ASSELPGQVIRSGANVLT

abundance: NA
v_gene: TRBV5-1
d_gene: NA
CDR3aa: ASSANGYEQY

abundance: NA
v_gene: TRBV4-1
d_gene: NA
CDR3aa: ASSHEVAGSNQPQH

abundance: NA
v_gene: TRBV11-2
d_gene: TRBD2
CDR3aa: ASSFLAGSYEQY

abundance: NA
v_gene: TRBV11-2
d_gene: NA
CDR3aa: ASSQGITEAF

abundance: NA
v_gene: TRBV25-1
d_gene: TRBD1
CDR3aa: ASSPWTGDNEQF

abundance: NA
v_gene: TRBV11-1
d_gene: TRBD1
CDR3aa: ASSPDRGAFSYEQY

abundance: NA
v_gene: TRBV6-1
d_gene: TRBD1
CDR3aa: ASVPGQGHNSPLH

abundance: large
v_gene: TRBV6-6
d_gene: NA
CDR3aa: ASRLQVVSGNTIY

abundance: few
v_gene: TRBV6-1
d_gene: NA
CDR3aa: ASRDTGLDTGELF

abundance: NA
v_gene: TRBV6-4
d_gene: NA
CDR3aa: ASTFTKALKSSTDTQY

abundance: NA
v_gene: TRBV11-2
d_gene: TRBD1
CDR3aa: ASSLRQGAGTSTDTQY

abundance: NA
v_gene: TRBV7-2
d_gene: NA
CDR3aa: ASMTDYNQPQH

abundance: NA
v_gene: TRBV19
d_gene: TRBD2
CDR3aa: ASSMETSGSNEQY

abundance: NA
v_gene: TRBV7-3
d_gene: TRBD1
CDR3aa: ASSLDRVEVSPLH

abundance: NA
v_gene: TRBV7-9
d_gene: TRBD1
CDR3aa: ASTLDRGRETQY

abundance: few
v_gene: TRBV9
d_gene: NA
CDR3aa: ASSVFVSDFYGYT

abundance: NA
v_gene: TRBV10-1
d_gene: TRBD1
CDR3aa: ASSESRGGGTEAF

abundance: NA
v_gene: TRBV4-1
d_gene: TRBD2
CDR3aa: ASSQMTSGQETQY

abundance: NA
v_gene: TRBV25-1
d_gene: NA
CDR3aa: ASSEARENEQY

abundance: few
v_gene: TRBV7-8
d_gene: TRBD1
CDR3aa: ASNRDSQETQY

abundance: NA
v_gene: TRBV15
d_gene: NA
CDR3aa: ATSNNPRGVSGNTIY

abundance: NA
v_gene: TRBV5-1
d_gene: NA
CDR3aa: ASSSTDQNTEAF

abundance: once
v_gene: TRBV29-1
d_gene: NA
CDR3aa: SVEKLGGGAETQY

abundance: NA
v_gene: TRBV10-3
d_gene: TRBD2
CDR3aa: AIRRGETGELF

abundance: NA
v_gene: TRBV7-2
d_gene: NA
CDR3aa: ASSLGSGRMNTEAF

abundance: NA
v_gene: TRBV14
d_gene: TRBD2
CDR3aa: ASSSRTSSYEQY

abundance: NA
v_gene: TRBV7-2
d_gene: NA
CDR3aa: ASSLGIAPSYEQY

abundance: NA
v_gene: TRBV9
d_gene: NA
CDR3aa: ASSAEAASHSGNTIY

abundance: NA
v_gene: TRBV30
d_gene: NA
CDR3aa: AWSTPGSDTQY

abundance: NA
v_gene: TRBV30
d_gene: NA
CDR3aa: AWSVGHLSSYNSPLH

abundance: NA
v_gene: TRBV7-6
d_gene: TRBD1
CDR3aa: ASSPLGTGHVGTEAF

abundance: NA
v_gene: TRBV7-9
d_gene: TRBD2
CDR3aa: ASSTWTSGSVETQY

abundance: NA
v_gene: TRBV4-3
d_gene: TRBD2
CDR3aa: ASSQDTGAGAGGGDTQY